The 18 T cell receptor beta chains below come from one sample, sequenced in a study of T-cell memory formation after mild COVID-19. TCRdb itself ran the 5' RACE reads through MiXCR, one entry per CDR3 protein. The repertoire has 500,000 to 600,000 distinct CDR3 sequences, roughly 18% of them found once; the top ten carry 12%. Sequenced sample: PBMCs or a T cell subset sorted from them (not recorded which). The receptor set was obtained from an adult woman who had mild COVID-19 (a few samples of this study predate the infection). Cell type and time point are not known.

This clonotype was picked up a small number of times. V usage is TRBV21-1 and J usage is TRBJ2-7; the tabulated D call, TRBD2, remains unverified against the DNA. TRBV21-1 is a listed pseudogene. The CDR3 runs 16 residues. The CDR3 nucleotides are TGTGCCAGCATCCCACGACGGGGACTGCCACCCTACGAGCAGTACTTC. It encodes CASIPRRGLPPYEQYF.

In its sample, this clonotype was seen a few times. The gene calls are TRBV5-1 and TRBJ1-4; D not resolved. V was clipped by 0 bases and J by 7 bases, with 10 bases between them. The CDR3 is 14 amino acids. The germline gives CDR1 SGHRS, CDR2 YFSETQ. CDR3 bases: TGCGCCAGCAGCTTGGAGGTGCAGCGTGAAAAACTGTTTTTT. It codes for CASSLEVQREKLFF.

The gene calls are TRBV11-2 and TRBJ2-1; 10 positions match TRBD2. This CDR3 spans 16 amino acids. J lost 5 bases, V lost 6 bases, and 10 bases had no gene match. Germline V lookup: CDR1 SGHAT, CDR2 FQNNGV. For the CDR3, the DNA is TGTGCCAGCAGACCCATCCGGACTAGCGGAAACAATGAGCAGTTCTTC. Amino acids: CASRPIRTSGNNEQFF.

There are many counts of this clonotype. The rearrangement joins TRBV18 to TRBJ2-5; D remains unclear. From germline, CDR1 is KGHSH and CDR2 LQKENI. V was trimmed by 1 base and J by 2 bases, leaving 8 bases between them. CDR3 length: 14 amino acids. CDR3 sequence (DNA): TGTGCCAGCTCACCACAGGGTCTTCAAGAGACCCAGTACTTC. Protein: CASSPQGLQETQYF.

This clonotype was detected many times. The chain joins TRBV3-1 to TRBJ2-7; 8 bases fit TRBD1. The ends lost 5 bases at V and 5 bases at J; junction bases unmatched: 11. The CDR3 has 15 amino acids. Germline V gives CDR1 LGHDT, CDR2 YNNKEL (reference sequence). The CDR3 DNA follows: TGTGCCAGCAGCTCCCGCGACAGGGGTTTCCACGAGCAGTACTTC. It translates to CASSSRDRGFHEQYF.

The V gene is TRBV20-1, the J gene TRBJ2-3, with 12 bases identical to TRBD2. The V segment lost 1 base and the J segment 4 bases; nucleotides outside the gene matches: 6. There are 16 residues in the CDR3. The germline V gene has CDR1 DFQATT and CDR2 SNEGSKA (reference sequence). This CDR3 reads CSARARLAGAPDTQYF. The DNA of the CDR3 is TGCAGTGCTAGAGCGCGACTAGCGGGGGCCCCAGATACGCAGTATTTT.

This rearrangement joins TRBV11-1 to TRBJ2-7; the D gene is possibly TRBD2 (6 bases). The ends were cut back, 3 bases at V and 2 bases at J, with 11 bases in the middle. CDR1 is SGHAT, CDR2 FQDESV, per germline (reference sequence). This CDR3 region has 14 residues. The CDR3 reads CASSFPGSTYEQYF. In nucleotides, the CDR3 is TGTGCCAGCAGCTTCCCCGGGAGTACCTACGAGCAGTACTTC.

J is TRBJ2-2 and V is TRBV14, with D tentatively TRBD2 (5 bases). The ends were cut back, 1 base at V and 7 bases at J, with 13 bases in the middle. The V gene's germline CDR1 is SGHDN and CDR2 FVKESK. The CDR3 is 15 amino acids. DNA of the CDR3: TGTGCCAGCAGCCAAGTTGAGGGAGAGGTCGGGGAGCTGTTTTTT. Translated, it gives CASSQVEGEVGELFF.

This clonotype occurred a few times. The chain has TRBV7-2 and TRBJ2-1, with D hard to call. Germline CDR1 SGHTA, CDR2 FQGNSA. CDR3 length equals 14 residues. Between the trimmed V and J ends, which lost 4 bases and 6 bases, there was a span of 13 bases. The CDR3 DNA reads TGTGCCAGCAGCTGGAGTTCCGGCTCCAATGAGCAGTTCTTC. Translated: CASSWSSGSNEQFF.

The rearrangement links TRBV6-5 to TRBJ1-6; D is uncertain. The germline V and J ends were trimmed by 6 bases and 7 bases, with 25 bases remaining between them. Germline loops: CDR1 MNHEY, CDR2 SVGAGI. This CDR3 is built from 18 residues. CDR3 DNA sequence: TGTGCCAGCAGCGTTGAAACTGGAAGTGGCGGAAGGAATTCACCCCTCCACTTT. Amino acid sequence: CASSVETGSGGRNSPLHF.

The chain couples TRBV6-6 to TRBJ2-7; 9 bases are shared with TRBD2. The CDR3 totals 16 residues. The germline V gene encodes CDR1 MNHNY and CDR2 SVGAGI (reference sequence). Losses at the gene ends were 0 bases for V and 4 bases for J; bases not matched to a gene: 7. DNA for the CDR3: TGTGCCAGCAGTTACTCAGTGGCTAGCGGGAAATACGAGCAGTACTTC. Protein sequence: CASSYSVASGKYEQYF.

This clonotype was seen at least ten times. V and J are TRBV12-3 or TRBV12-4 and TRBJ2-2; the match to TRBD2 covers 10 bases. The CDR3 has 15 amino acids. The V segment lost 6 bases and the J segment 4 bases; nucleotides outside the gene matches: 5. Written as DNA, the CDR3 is TGTGCCAGCAGCCGTAGCGGGGGGCGCACCGGGGAGCTGTTTTTT. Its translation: CASSRSGGRTGELFF.

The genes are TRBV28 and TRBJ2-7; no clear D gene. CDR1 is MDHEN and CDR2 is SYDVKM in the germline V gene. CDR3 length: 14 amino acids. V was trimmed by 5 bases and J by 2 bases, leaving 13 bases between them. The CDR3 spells CASSPNSVPYEQYF. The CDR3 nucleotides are TGTGCCAGCAGTCCAAACAGCGTCCCCTACGAGCAGTACTTC.

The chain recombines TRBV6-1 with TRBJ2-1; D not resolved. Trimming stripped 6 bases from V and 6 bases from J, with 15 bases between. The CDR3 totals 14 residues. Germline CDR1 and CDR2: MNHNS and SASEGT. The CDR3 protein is CASSKESRANEQFF. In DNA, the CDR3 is TGTGCCAGCAGCAAGGAATCCCGGGCCAATGAGCAGTTCTTC.

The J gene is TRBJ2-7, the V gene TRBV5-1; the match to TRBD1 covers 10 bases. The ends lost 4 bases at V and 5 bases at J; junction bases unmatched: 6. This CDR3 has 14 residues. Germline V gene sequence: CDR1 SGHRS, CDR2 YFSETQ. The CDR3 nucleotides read TGCGCCAGCAGCCCGGGACAGGGGAGCGACGAGCAGTACTTC. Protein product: CASSPGQGSDEQYF.

The CDR3 sequence is CASSSGVGAGNTEAFF. In nucleotides, the CDR3 is TGTGCCAGCAGCTCCGGCGTAGGGGCAGGGAACACTGAAGCTTTCTTT. This chain uses TRBV7-9 with TRBJ1-1, with a tentative D call TRBD1 (5 bases). Germline-derived CDR1 and CDR2 are SEHNR and FQNEAQ (reference sequence). The CDR3 covers 16 residues. The V end lost 4 bases, the J end lost 1 base, and 16 bases lay between the germline ends.

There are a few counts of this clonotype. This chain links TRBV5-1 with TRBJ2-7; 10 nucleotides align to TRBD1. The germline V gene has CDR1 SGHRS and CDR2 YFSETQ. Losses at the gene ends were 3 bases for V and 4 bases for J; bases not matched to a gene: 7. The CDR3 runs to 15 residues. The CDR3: CASSYSGTGEYEQYF. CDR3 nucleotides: TGCGCCAGCAGCTATTCCGGGACAGGGGAATACGAGCAGTACTTC. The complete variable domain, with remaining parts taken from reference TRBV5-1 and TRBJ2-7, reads KAGVTQTPRYLIKTRGQQVTLSCSPISGHRSVSWYQQTPGQGLQFLFEYFSETQRNKGNFPGRFSGRQFSNSRSEMNVSTLELGDSALYLCASSYSGTGEYEQYFGPGTRLTVT.

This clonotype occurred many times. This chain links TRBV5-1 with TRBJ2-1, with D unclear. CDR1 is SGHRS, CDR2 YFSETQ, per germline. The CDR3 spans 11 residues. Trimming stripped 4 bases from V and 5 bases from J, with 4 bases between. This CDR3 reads CASSGDNEQFF. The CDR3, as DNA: TGCGCCAGCAGCGGCGACAATGAGCAGTTCTTC. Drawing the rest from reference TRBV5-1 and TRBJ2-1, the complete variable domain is KAGVTQTPRYLIKTRGQQVTLSCSPISGHRSVSWYQQTPGQGLQFLFEYFSETQRNKGNFPGRFSGRQFSNSRSEMNVSTLELGDSALYLCASSGDNEQFFGPGTRLTVL.